A single TCR beta chain is shown here with its context. Its recognized antigen is unknown. Within one base of it there is no much larger clone, and no base qualities were kept. Looking up the germline V gene yields CDR1 SGHRS and CDR2 YFSETQ. Deletion took 2 bases off V and 4 bases off J, with a span of 15 bases between the germline ends. Including the terminal cysteine and phenylalanine, the CDR3 comprises 16 residues. Here the CDR3 DNA is all that survives: 48 bases in frame from base 1. The data originate from a study of T cells in lung cancer brain metastases (dated by TCRdb to the late 2010s). In the study overall: Most of the roughly 20 patients had a history of tobacco use, with a median of 40 pack-years. A median interval of 348 days was observed between acquisition of the primary and brain metastasis specimens. Most of the roughly 20 patients received no interval therapy between primary and metastasis resection. The cohort included approximately 20 patients who provided approximately 40 specimens, with each patient contributing one primary lung lesion and one brain metastasis. Of the patients, some eleven were female and several were male, and their median age at first diagnosis was 50 to 65 years. The study compared TCR beta CDR3 repertoires of fully resected primary non-small cell lung cancers with those of paired brain metastases. The average DNA integrity number was about 4 in both primary and metastatic specimens, and the two sites did not differ significantly.

Between roughly 2.24 and 4.92 ug genomic DNA was input per sample, with paired samples receiving equal DNA input. TCR beta libraries were built with the immunoSEQ hsTCRbeta Kit using multiplexed V and J gene primers in two PCR steps. Pooled libraries, together with positive and negative controls, were sequenced on an Illumina MiSeq with a 100-cycle paired-end protocol. From the authors' description of their analysis: Raw data were processed by the immunoSEQ vendor into normalized, annotated TCR beta repertoire reports. Richness was defined as unique clones by nucleotide sequence, and total richness was extrapolated with the iChao1 and Efron-Thisted estimators. Pielou's evenness, Simpson's index, top-ten clone proportional abundance, and Morisita overlap index were used to characterize and compare paired lesions. As stored in TCRdb, this immuneACCESS dataset retains in-frame rearrangements with V and J assigned. A fraction of the clones does not appear; measured against another copy, unresolved V genes explain less than half of the discrepancy, and the remainder lacks a known reason. That table is the source of V, J and clone size, and D and trimming were worked out from the DNA. The sample table shows under 5,000 clones, and about 85% are seen once. The ten largest clonotypes hold roughly 3% of the sample.

Here is what the overall study found, with its caveats: Most clones were found to be lesion-specific, and limited overlap was observed between paired lesions (mean Morisita index roughly 0.25). DNA fragmentation in the FFPE samples may have prevented recovery of the complete infiltrating T cell repertoire. The study could not control for the effects of preoperative corticosteroids on T cell infiltration in brain metastases. The ten most abundant clones accounted for a significantly larger fraction of the repertoire in brain metastases than in primaries, which suggests clonal expansion. Significantly fewer unique productive clones were found in brain metastases than in paired primaries (median approximately 1,500 versus 4,300).

Resection was performed in the patients for synchronous oligometastatic disease or for delayed recurrence of a solitary brain metastasis. To avoid including cancers other than NSCLC, any patient with a history of multiple malignancies was excluded. Tumor areas were macrodissected from 5 or 6 deparaffinized 9.5 to 10 um unstained sections, using marked H&E slides as a guide. Every specimen was formalin-fixed and paraffin-embedded (FFPE). The AllPrep DNA/RNA FFPE Kit was used to extract genomic DNA. This receptor chain uses TRBV5-1 and TRBJ1-4; TRBD1 is a possible D gene, resting on 6 matching bases. The specimen sequenced was tumor tissue from the primary lung tumor. The cell subset or site label, read with the paper, signifies: primary lung cancer lesion. The clonotype comes from a woman aged 50 to 65 with non-small cell lung cancer. The CDR3 here reads CASSFNGQRGNEKLFF. The nucleotides read TGCGCCAGCAGCTTTAACGGACAGAGGGGTAATGAAAAACTGTTTTTT. Extended through the reference TRBV5-1 and TRBJ1-4 proteins, this CDR3 yields the full variable domain: KAGVTQTPRYLIKTRGQQVTLSCSPISGHRSVSWYQQTPGQGLQFLFEYFSETQRNKGNFPGRFSGRQFSNSRSEMNVSTLELGDSALYLCASSFNGQRGNEKLFFGSGTQLSVL.